This T cell receptor beta chain emerged from a study of T cell changes during pregnancy in multiple sclerosis. There are 13 residues in the CDR3. Between the trimmed V and J ends, which lost 5 bases and 3 bases, there was a span of 11 bases. Germline V gene data show CDR1 as MNHNY and CDR2 as SVGAGI (reference sequence). The repertoire was sequenced with immunoSEQ multiplex PCR; TCRdb's copy has only in-frame clones and lacks some. Of approximately 90,000 clones detected, 75% to 95% appear once; the ten largest clones hold more than 1.5%. The receptor comes from a female donor in good health, enrolled as a control in a pregnancy study. The chain couples TRBV6-6 to TRBJ2-7; no firm D call. The sample here was peripheral blood, taken after pregnancy. CDR3 sequence reads: CASSLRVLYEQYF. The DNA of the CDR3 is TGTGCCAGCAGTCTACGGGTGCTCTACGAGCAGTACTTC.